Each of the 26 T cell receptor beta chains below was sequenced from the same sample in a study of blood T cell repertoires in COVID-19. Assay: immunoSEQ multiplex PCR; the TCRdb copy retains only in-frame clones and omits some. The table has about 43,000 clones, about four fifths seen once. Sequencing used peripheral blood. The receptors originated from a woman between 55 and 75 years old with acute or convalescent COVID-19.

This clone was recorded once. The J gene is TRBJ1-1, the V gene TRBV19; 12 nucleotides agree with TRBD1. Losses at the gene ends were 3 bases for V and 8 bases for J; bases not matched to a gene: 4. CDR1 and CDR2 (germline): LNHDA, SQIVND (reference sequence). The CDR3 spans 14 residues. CDR3: CASSIMGQGAEAFF. The DNA for the CDR3 is TGTGCCAGTAGTATCATGGGACAGGGGGCCGAAGCTTTCTTT. Based on the CDR3 plus reference TRBV19 and TRBJ1-1, the full variable domain is DGGITQSPKYLFRKEGQNVTLSCEQNLNHDAMYWYRQDPGQGLRLIYYSQIVNDFQKGDIAEGYSVSREKKESFPLTVTSAQKNPTAFYLCASSIMGQGAEAFFGQGTRLTVV.

J is TRBJ1-1 and V is TRBV12-2. TRBV12-2 is termed a pseudogene. CDR3 length equals 16 residues. As DNA, the CDR3 is TGTGCAAGTCGCTTAGCCCCCTTGGGGAGGAACACTGAAGCTTTCTTT. Its protein is CASRLAPLGRNTEAFF.

The gene calls are TRBV28 and TRBJ2-3; TRBD2 is a possible D gene (6 bases). V gave up 6 bases and J gave up 1 base, with 17 bases separating them. This CDR3 comprises 16 residues. Germline-derived CDR1 and CDR2 are MDHEN and SYDVKM. CDR3 sequence (DNA): TGTGCCAGCAGAGCCAACCGCCGCGGGGGCACAGATACGCAGTATTTT. Residues: CASRANRRGGTDTQYF.

This rearrangement joins TRBV27 to TRBJ1-3, with D hard to call. This CDR3 comprises 15 residues. CDR1 MNHEY and CDR2 SMNVEV come from the germline V gene (reference sequence). The V end was cut by 3 bases, the J end by 0 bases, with 9 bases between. The CDR3 DNA is TGTGCCAGCAGTTTGGCGGCCGCCTCTGGAAACACCATATATTTT. Amino acids: CASSLAAASGNTIYF.

The rearrangement uses TRBV6-5 and TRBJ1-2; D is possibly TRBD1 (6 bases). CDR1 is MNHEY, CDR2 SVGAGI, per germline. The CDR3 runs to 13 residues. Trimming pared 6 bases from V and 4 bases from J, leaving 12 bases between. The CDR3 DNA reads as TGTGCCAGCAGCCCCGGACAGATCTATGGCTACACCTTC. It yields the protein CASSPGQIYGYTF.

A few counts support this clone. The chain uses TRBV11-2 and TRBJ1-4, with TRBD1 matching over 7 bases. Germline CDR1 reads SGHAT; CDR2 reads FQNNGV. Losses at the gene ends were 4 bases for V and 4 bases for J; bases not matched to a gene: 3. The CDR3 loop spans 14 amino acids. For the CDR3, the DNA is TGTGCCAGCAGCTCAGGGGGTAATAATGAAAAACTGTTTTTT. Translation gives CASSSGGNNEKLFF.

This clone was seen just once. This sequence joins TRBV11-2 and TRBJ2-7; TRBD1 aligns across 7 bases. V shed 0 bases and J 12 bases; nucleotides not matched to a gene: 5. The CDR3 has 12 residues. Germline V gene data show CDR1 as SGHAT and CDR2 as FQNNGV. CDR3 sequence: CASSLERDSLYF. The CDR3 DNA is TGTGCCAGCAGCTTAGAAAGGGACAGCTTGTACTTC.

The chain has TRBV5-1 and TRBJ2-1; TRBD1 agrees at 8 bases. There are 14 residues in the CDR3. Trimming at V came to 4 bases and at J to 5 bases, leaving 5 bases not matched to a gene. CDR1 SGHRS and CDR2 YFSETQ come from the germline V gene. DNA for the CDR3: TGCGCCAGCAGCCCCGGGACAGGAGACAATGAGCAGTTCTTC. Translated, it gives CASSPGTGDNEQFF.

The CDR3 loop reads CASSPDRGLGGELFF. In DNA form, the CDR3 reads TGCGCCAGCAGCCCGGACAGGGGGCTTGGCGGGGAGCTGTTTTTT. The V gene is TRBV4-3, the J gene TRBJ2-2, with 11 bases that match TRBD1. Germline CDR1 LGHNA, CDR2 YSLEER. The CDR3 length is 15 residues. Trimming at V came to 4 bases and at J to 7 bases, leaving 5 bases not matched to a gene.

This clone was recorded once. The chain has TRBV19 and TRBJ1-1; 11 bases agree with TRBD1. This CDR3 region has 14 residues. With V trimmed by 4 bases and J by 4 bases, 2 bases remained unmatched. CDR1 and CDR2 from the germline V gene are LNHDA and SQIVND (reference sequence). The CDR3 DNA reads TGTGCCAGTAGTACGGGGACAGGGGGCACTGAAGCTTTCTTT. Its translation: CASSTGTGGTEAFF.

This chain uses TRBV27 with TRBJ2-7; a possible D gene is TRBD1 (6 bases). Germline values: CDR1 MNHEY, CDR2 SMNVEV (reference sequence). V lost 6 bases to trimming and J lost 2 bases, with 14 bases between them. The CDR3 sequence is 14 residues long. The CDR3 is CASSQTGSPYEQYF. Written as DNA, the CDR3 is TGTGCCAGCAGCCAGACAGGTTCGCCCTACGAGCAGTACTTC.

The rearrangement links TRBV2 to TRBJ1-2, with 7 bases that match TRBD1. The CDR3 is made up of 14 amino acids. Germline trimming cut 6 bases from V and 3 bases from J; bases unmatched to any gene: 7. Germline CDR1 is SNHLY and CDR2 is FYNNEI. CDR3 in amino acids: CASSQGGGDYGYTF. In nucleotides, the CDR3 is TGTGCCAGCAGCCAAGGGGGCGGCGACTATGGCTACACCTTC.

The chain is built from TRBV28 and TRBJ1-6, with D perhaps matching TRBD1 (6 bases). The CDR3 covers 14 residues. Trimming cost V 7 bases and J 4 bases, with 11 bases left between them. The germline V gene has CDR1 MDHEN and CDR2 SYDVKM. As DNA, the CDR3 is TGTGCCAGCACCCGGACAGTTTATAATTCACCCCTCCACTTT. This sequence encodes CASTRTVYNSPLHF.

The V and J genes are TRBV30 and TRBJ1-1; D is undetermined. From germline, CDR1 is GTSNPN and CDR2 SVGIG (reference sequence). Trimming stripped 1 base from V and 1 base from J, with 4 bases between. This CDR3 spans 12 amino acids. The CDR3 nucleotides read TGTGCCTGGAGTGACGGGAACACTGAAGCTTTCTTT. It is translated as CAWSDGNTEAFF.

This clone was seen a single time. The chain uses TRBV4-1 and TRBJ1-1; D gene unclear. Germline CDR1 is MGHRA and CDR2 is YSYEKL. Between the trimmed V and J ends, which lost 3 bases and 0 bases, there was a span of 5 bases. The CDR3 spans 13 residues. The CDR3 DNA is TGCGCCAGCAGCCATAGTATGAACACTGAAGCTTTCTTT. It encodes CASSHSMNTEAFF.

The rearrangement links TRBV3-1 (or the pseudogene TRBV3-2) to TRBJ2-7, with 7 bases identical to TRBD1. The CDR3 loop spans 15 amino acids. Looked up from germline, CDR1 is LGHDT and CDR2 is YNNKEL (reference sequence). Germline trimming cut 4 bases from V and 5 bases from J; bases unmatched to any gene: 11. This CDR3 is CASSPSGQLYDEQYF. CDR3 in DNA: TGTGCCAGCAGCCCTTCGGGACAGCTCTATGACGAGCAGTACTTC.

J is TRBJ2-7 and V is TRBV11-3, with D possibly matching TRBD1 (5 bases). CDR1 is SGHNT, CDR2 YENEEA, per germline. This CDR3 contains 12 residues. The V and J ends lost 3 bases and 5 bases respectively, with 8 bases between them. This CDR3 reads CASSLQGHEQYF. CDR3 nucleotides: TGTGCCAGCAGCTTGCAGGGCCACGAGCAGTACTTC.

This chain links TRBV6-2 or TRBV6-3 with TRBJ1-2, with TRBD1 matching 10 bases. This CDR3 spans 15 amino acids. Germline V gene data show CDR1 as MNHEY and CDR2 as SVGEGT. With V trimmed by 0 bases and J by 5 bases, 3 bases remained unmatched. CDR3 region: CASSYSRTGGYGYTF. Written as DNA, the CDR3 is TGTGCCAGCAGTTACTCGCGGACAGGGGGTTATGGCTACACCTTC.

The chain employs TRBV5-6 and TRBJ2-5; TRBD1 matches at 9 bases. From germline, CDR1 is SGHDT and CDR2 YYEEEE. The CDR3 totals 16 residues. Unmatched junction bases numbered 9, after V lost 2 bases and J lost 4 bases. This CDR3 is CASSFGRGQGLETQYF. The CDR3 nucleotides are TGTGCCAGCAGCTTTGGAAGGGGACAGGGATTAGAGACCCAGTACTTC. Full variable domain (remainder filled in from reference TRBV5-6 and TRBJ2-5): DAGVTQSPTHLIKTRGQQVTLRCSPKSGHDTVSWYQQALGQGPQFIFQYYEEEERQRGNFPDRFSGHQFPNYSSELNVNALLLGDSALYLCASSFGRGQGLETQYFGPGTRLLVL.

V and J are TRBV5-4 and TRBJ2-1; D is uncertain. The V gene's germline CDR1 is SGHNT and CDR2 YYREEE (reference sequence). The germline V and J ends were trimmed by 2 bases and 5 bases, with 8 bases remaining between them. The CDR3 contains 13 residues. The CDR3 region is CASSFPLNNEQFF. In DNA form, the CDR3 reads TGTGCCAGCAGCTTTCCACTAAACAATGAGCAGTTCTTC.

This clone was counted a few times. The rearrangement joins TRBV10-3 to TRBJ2-3, with a possible D match to TRBD1 (6 bases). Germline loops: CDR1 ENHRY, CDR2 SYGVKD. CDR3 size: 17 residues. V lost 4 bases and J 5 bases, leaving 22 bases between the germline ends. The chain's CDR3 is CAISGGAYGETGDTQYF. CDR3 in DNA: TGTGCCATCAGTGGAGGCGCCTATGGAGAGACAGGAGATACGCAGTATTTT.

The CDR3 sequence: CASTPLSGYGYTF. The CDR3 region has the DNA TGTGCCAGCACCCCTTTGTCCGGGTATGGCTACACCTTC. The V gene is TRBV6-5, the J gene TRBJ1-2; D unclear. Trimming took off 7 bases at V and 5 bases at J, with 14 bases between the two ends. CDR3 size: 13 residues. In germline, CDR1 is MNHEY, CDR2 SVGAGI.

The chain links TRBV19 to TRBJ1-2; weak D call: TRBD1 (6 bases). V dropped 5 bases and J dropped 4 bases, with 11 bases sitting between them. Germline CDR1 reads LNHDA; CDR2 reads SQIVND (reference sequence). The CDR3 contains 13 residues. The CDR3 bases are TGTGCCAGTAGTGGAGACAGGTTCTATGGCTACACCTTC. Encoded protein: CASSGDRFYGYTF.

The V and J genes are TRBV5-1 and TRBJ2-1; 10 bases are a match to TRBD2. The ends lost 4 bases at V and 4 bases at J; junction bases unmatched: 5. The CDR3 runs 15 residues. Germline V gives CDR1 SGHRS, CDR2 YFSETQ. The CDR3 DNA follows: TGCGCCAGCAGCCTAGCGGGGGCCACTTACAATGAGCAGTTCTTC. Translated: CASSLAGATYNEQFF. Looking up the rest from reference TRBV5-1 and TRBJ2-1 gives the full variable domain: KAGVTQTPRYLIKTRGQQVTLSCSPISGHRSVSWYQQTPGQGLQFLFEYFSETQRNKGNFPGRFSGRQFSNSRSEMNVSTLELGDSALYLCASSLAGATYNEQFFGPGTRLTVL.

The V call is TRBV7-2, the J call TRBJ1-5; 7 bases agree with TRBD1. Trimming cost V 5 bases and J 5 bases; bases outside gene matches: 3. This CDR3 spans 13 amino acids. Germline V gives CDR1 SGHTA, CDR2 FQGNSA. The CDR3 region is CASSRTGDQPQHF. The CDR3 nucleotides read TGTGCCAGCAGCCGTACAGGGGATCAGCCCCAGCATTTT.

CDR3 residues: CASSITREETQYF. For the CDR3, the DNA is TGTGCCAGTAGTATAACTCGAGAAGAGACCCAGTACTTC. The V call is TRBV19, the J call TRBJ2-5; D not resolved. Germline loops: CDR1 LNHDA, CDR2 SQIVND (reference sequence). This CDR3 spans 13 amino acids. Trimming left V 2 bases short and J 3 bases short, with 7 bases between. The variable domain in full, completed from reference TRBV19 and TRBJ2-5, reads DGGITQSPKYLFRKEGQNVTLSCEQNLNHDAMYWYRQDPGQGLRLIYYSQIVNDFQKGDIAEGYSVSREKKESFPLTVTSAQKNPTAFYLCASSITREETQYFGPGTRLLVL.